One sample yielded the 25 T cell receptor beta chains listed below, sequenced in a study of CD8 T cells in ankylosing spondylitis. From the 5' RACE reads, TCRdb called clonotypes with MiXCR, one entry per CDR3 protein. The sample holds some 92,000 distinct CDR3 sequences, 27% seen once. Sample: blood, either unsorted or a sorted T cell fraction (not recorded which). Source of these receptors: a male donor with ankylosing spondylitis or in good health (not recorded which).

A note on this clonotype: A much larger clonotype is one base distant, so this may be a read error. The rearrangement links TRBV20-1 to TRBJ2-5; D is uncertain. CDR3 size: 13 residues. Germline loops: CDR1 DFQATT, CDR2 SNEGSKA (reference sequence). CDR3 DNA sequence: TGCAATGCTAGAGTGGGAAGCCAAGAGACCCAGTACTTC. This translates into CNARVGSQETQYF.

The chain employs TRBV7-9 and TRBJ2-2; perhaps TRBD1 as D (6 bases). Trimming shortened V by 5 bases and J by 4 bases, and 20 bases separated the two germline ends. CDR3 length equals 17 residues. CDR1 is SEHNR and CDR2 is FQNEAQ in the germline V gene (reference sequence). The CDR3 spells CASSANREKEITGELFF. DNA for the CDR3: TGTGCCAGCAGCGCCAACAGGGAAAAGGAGATCACCGGGGAGCTGTTTTTT.

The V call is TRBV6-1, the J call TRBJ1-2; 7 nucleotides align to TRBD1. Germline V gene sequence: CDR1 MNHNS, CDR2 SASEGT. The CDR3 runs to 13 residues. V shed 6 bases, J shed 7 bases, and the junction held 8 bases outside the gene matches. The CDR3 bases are TGTGCCAGCAGGCTAAGCAACAGGGGTGGCTACACCTTC. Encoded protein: CASRLSNRGGYTF.

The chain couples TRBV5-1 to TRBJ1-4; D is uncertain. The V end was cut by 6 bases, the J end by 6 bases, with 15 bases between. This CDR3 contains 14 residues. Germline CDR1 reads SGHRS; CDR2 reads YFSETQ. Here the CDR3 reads CASTSGEDYEKLFF. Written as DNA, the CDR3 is TGCGCCAGCACCTCTGGCGAAGATTATGAAAAACTGTTTTTT. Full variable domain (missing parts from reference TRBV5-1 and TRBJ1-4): KAGVTQTPRYLIKTRGQQVTLSCSPISGHRSVSWYQQTPGQGLQFLFEYFSETQRNKGNFPGRFSGRQFSNSRSEMNVSTLELGDSALYLCASTSGEDYEKLFFGSGTQLSVL.

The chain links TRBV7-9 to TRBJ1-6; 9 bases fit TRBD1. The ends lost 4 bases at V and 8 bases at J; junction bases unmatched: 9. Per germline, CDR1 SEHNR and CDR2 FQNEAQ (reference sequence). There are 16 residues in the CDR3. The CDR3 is CASSSNPGQGHSPLHF. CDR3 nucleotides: TGTGCCAGCAGCTCGAATCCGGGACAGGGCCATTCACCCCTCCACTTT.

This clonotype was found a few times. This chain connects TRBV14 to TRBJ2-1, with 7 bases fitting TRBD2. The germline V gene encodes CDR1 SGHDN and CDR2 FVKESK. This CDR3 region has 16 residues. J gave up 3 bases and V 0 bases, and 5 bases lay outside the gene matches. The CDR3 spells CASSQDGGSLYNEQFF. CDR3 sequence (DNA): TGTGCCAGCAGCCAAGACGGGGGGTCCCTCTACAATGAGCAGTTCTTC.

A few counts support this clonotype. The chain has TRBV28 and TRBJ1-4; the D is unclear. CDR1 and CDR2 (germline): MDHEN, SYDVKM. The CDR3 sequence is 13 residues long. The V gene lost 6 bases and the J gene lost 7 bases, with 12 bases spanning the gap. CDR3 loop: CASSSSGSEKLFF. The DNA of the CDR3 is TGTGCCAGCAGCAGCTCGGGCTCTGAAAAACTGTTTTTT.

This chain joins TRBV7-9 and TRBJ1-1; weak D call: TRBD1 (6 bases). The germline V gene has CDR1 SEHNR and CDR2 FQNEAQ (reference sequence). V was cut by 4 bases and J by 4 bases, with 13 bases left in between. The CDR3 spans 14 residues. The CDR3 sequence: CASSSRGERTEAFF. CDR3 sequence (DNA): TGTGCCAGCAGCTCAAGGGGGGAACGCACTGAAGCTTTCTTT. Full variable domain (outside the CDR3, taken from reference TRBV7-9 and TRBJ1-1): DTGVSQNPRHKITKRGQNVTFRCDPISEHNRLYWYRQTLGQGPEFLTYFQNEAQLEKSRLLSDRFSAERPKGSFSTLEIQRTEQGDSAMYLCASSSRGERTEAFFGQGTRLTVV.

The CDR3 here is CASSLGTNGAHEQYF. CDR3 in DNA: TGCGCCAGCAGCCTCGGGACAAACGGCGCCCACGAGCAGTACTTC. The rearrangement joins TRBV5-1 to TRBJ2-7, with D possibly matching TRBD1 (6 bases). Between the trimmed V and J ends, which lost 4 bases and 5 bases, there was a span of 19 bases. CDR1 and CDR2 (germline): SGHRS, YFSETQ. This CDR3 spans 15 amino acids. Complete variable domain (other parts from reference TRBV5-1 and TRBJ2-7): KAGVTQTPRYLIKTRGQQVTLSCSPISGHRSVSWYQQTPGQGLQFLFEYFSETQRNKGNFPGRFSGRQFSNSRSEMNVSTLELGDSALYLCASSLGTNGAHEQYFGPGTRLTVT.

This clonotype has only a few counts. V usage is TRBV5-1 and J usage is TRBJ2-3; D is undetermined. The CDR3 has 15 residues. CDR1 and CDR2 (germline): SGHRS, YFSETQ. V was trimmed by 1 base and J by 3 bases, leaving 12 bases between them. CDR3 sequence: CASSLRAAETDTQYF. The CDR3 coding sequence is TGCGCCAGCAGCTTGAGGGCAGCCGAAACAGATACGCAGTATTTT. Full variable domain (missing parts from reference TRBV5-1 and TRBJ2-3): KAGVTQTPRYLIKTRGQQVTLSCSPISGHRSVSWYQQTPGQGLQFLFEYFSETQRNKGNFPGRFSGRQFSNSRSEMNVSTLELGDSALYLCASSLRAAETDTQYFGPGTRLTVL.

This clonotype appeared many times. Written as DNA, the CDR3 is TGTGCCAGCAGTCCTACAGGATATGGCTACACCTTC. It codes for CASSPTGYGYTF. V usage is TRBV12-3 or TRBV12-4 and J usage is TRBJ1-2, with D perhaps TRBD1 (5 bases). This CDR3 is built from 12 residues. V was pared by 5 bases and J by 5 bases, with 9 bases between.

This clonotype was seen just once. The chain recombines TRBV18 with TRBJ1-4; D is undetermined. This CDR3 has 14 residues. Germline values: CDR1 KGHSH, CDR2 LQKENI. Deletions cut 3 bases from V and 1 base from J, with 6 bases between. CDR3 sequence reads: CASSPRETNEKLFF. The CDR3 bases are TGTGCCAGCTCACCGAGAGAAACTAATGAAAAACTGTTTTTT. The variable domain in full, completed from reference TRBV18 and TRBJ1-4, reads NAGVMQNPRHLVRRRGQEARLRCSPMKGHSHVYWYRQLPEEGLKFMVYLQKENIIDESGMPKERFSAEFPKEGPSILRIQQVVRGDSAAYFCASSPRETNEKLFFGSGTQLSVL.

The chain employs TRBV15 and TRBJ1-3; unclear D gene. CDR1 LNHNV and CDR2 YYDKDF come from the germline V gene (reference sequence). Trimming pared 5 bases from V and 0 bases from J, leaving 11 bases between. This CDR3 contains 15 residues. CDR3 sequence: CATSASRNSGNTIYF. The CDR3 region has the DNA TGTGCCACCAGCGCAAGTCGGAACTCTGGAAACACCATATATTTT.

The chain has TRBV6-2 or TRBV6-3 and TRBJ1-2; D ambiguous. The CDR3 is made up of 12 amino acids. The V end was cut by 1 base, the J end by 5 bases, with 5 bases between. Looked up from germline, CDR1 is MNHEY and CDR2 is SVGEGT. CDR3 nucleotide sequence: TGTGCCAGCAGTTACTTGGGGTATGGCTACACCTTC. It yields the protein CASSYLGYGYTF.

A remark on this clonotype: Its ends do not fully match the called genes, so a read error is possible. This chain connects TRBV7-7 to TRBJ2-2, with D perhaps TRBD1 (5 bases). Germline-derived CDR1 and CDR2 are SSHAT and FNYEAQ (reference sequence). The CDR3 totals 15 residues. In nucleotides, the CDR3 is TGTGCTAGCAGCCCCGCGGAAAGGGGCACCGGGGAGCTGTTTTTT. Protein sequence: CASSPAERGTGELFF. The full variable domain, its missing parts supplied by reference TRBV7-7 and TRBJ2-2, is GAGVSQSPRYKVTKRGQDVTLRCDPISSHATLYWYQQALGQGPEFLTYFNYEAQPDKSGLPSDRFSAERPEGSISTLTIQRTEQRDSAMYRCASSPAERGTGELFFGEGSRLTVL.

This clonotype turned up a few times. CDR3 amino acids: CSVILGGGVYEQYF. The CDR3 nucleotides read TGCAGCGTTATTCTTGGCGGGGGGGTCTACGAGCAGTACTTC. The chain couples TRBV29-1 to TRBJ2-7, with 9 bases lining up with TRBD2. Germline CDR1 SQVTM, CDR2 ANQGSEA. The CDR3 loop spans 14 amino acids. The ends lost 5 bases at V and 3 bases at J; junction bases unmatched: 8.

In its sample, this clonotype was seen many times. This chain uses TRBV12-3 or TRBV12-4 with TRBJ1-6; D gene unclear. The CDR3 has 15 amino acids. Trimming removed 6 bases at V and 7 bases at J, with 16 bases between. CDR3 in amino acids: CASSLNWDRNSPLHF. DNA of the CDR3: TGTGCCAGCAGCTTGAACTGGGATCGGAATTCACCCCTCCACTTT.

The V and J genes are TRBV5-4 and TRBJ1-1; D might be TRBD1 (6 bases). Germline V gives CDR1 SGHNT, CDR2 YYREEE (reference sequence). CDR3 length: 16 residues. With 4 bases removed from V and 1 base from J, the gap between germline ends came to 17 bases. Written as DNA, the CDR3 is TGTGCCAGCAGCCCGAGTCCCAGGGGCCAGAACACTGAAGCTTTCTTT. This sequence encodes CASSPSPRGQNTEAFF.

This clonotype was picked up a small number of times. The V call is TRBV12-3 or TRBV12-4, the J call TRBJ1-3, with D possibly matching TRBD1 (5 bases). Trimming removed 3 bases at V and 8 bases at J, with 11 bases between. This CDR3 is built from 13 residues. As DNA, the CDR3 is TGTGCCAGCAGTTTGGGGGGTTTGGACACCATATATTTT. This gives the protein CASSLGGLDTIYF.

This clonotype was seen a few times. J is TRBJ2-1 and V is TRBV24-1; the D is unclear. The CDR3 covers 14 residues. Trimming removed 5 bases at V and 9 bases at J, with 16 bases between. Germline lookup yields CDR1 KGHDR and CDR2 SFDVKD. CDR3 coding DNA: TGTGCCACCAGTGGGACCGTCCCCCCGGGTGAGCAGTTCTTC. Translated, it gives CATSGTVPPGEQFF.

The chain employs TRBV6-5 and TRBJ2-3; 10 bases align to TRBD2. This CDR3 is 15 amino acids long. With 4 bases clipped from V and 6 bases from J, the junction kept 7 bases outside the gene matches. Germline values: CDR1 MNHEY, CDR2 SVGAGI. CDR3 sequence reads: CASSSGLANGDTQYF. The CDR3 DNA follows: TGTGCCAGCAGTTCGGGACTAGCGAATGGGGATACGCAGTATTTT.

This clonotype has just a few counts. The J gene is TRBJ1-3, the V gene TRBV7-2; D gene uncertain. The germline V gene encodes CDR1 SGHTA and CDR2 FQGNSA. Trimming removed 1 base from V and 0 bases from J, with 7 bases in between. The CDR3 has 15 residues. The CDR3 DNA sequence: TGTGCCAGCAGCTTAGGAGGTGGCTCTGGAAACACCATATATTTT. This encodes CASSLGGGSGNTIYF.

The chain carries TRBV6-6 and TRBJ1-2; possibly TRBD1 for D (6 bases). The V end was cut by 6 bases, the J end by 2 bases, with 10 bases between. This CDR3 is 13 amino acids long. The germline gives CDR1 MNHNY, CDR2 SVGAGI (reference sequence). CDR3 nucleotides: TGTGCCAGCAGCAGGGGTTACAACTATGGCTACACCTTC. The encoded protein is CASSRGYNYGYTF.

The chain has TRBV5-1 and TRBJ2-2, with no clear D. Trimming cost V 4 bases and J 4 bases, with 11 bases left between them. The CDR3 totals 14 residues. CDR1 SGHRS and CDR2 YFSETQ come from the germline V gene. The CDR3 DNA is TGCGCCAGCAGCCTTTCCCCCGGCACCGGGGAGCTGTTTTTT. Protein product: CASSLSPGTGELFF. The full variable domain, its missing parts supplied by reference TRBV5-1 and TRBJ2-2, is KAGVTQTPRYLIKTRGQQVTLSCSPISGHRSVSWYQQTPGQGLQFLFEYFSETQRNKGNFPGRFSGRQFSNSRSEMNVSTLELGDSALYLCASSLSPGTGELFFGEGSRLTVL.

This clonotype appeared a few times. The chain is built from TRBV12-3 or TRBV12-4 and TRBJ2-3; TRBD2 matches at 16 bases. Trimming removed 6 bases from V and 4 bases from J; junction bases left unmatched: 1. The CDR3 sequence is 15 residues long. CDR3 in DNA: TGTGCCAGCAGGGGACTAGCGGGAGGGCCAGATACGCAGTATTTT. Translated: CASRGLAGGPDTQYF.